Shown below are 5 T cell receptor beta chains from a single sample sequenced in a study of shared clonotypes between healthy human individuals. Here immunoSEQ multiplex PCR was the method, and the copy in TCRdb shows in-frame clones only, minus some. This sample yields approximately 1.9 million clones, of which roughly 95% are seen a single time; around 1.7% belongs to the top ten. CD45RO-negative, CCR7-positively selected cells formed the naive CD8 fraction, excluding terminally differentiated effector memory CD45RA+ cells. Sequenced: naive CD8+ T cells from PBMCs. The receptor set was obtained from a young man in good health. Some clones in this sample may be carry-over from other donors' samples.

As DNA, the CDR3 is TGTGCCAGCAGCTTATCTAGCGGGAGAGCCAAAAACATTCAGTACTTC. This sequence encodes CASSLSSGRAKNIQYF. The V call is TRBV7-9, the J call TRBJ2-4; the match to TRBD2 covers 10 bases. The CDR3 length is 16 residues. Germline assignment: CDR1 SEHNR and CDR2 FQNEAQ (reference sequence). V lost 2 bases and J lost 0; bases outside the gene matches: 1.

The chain joins TRBV4-3 to TRBJ1-5, with D possibly TRBD1 on 6 matching bases. Trimming removed 0 bases from V and 0 bases from J, with 9 bases in between. The CDR3 covers 16 residues. Germline assignment: CDR1 LGHNA and CDR2 YSLEER. CDR3 residues: CASSQDWDNSNQPQHF. The DNA of the CDR3 is TGCGCCAGCAGCCAAGACTGGGACAATAGCAATCAGCCCCAGCATTTT.

The chain recombines TRBV25-1 with TRBJ1-5; D is possibly TRBD1 (5 bases). V was cut by 1 base and J by 1 base, with 8 bases left in between. Germline loops: CDR1 MGHDK, CDR2 SYGVNS. CDR3 length equals 15 residues. CDR3 in amino acids: CASSELGRSNQPQHF. The CDR3 nucleotides are TGTGCCAGCAGTGAATTGGGGCGGAGCAATCAGCCCCAGCATTTT. Full variable domain (rest looked up from reference TRBV25-1 and TRBJ1-5): EADIYQTPRYLVIGTGKKITLECSQTMGHDKMYWYQQDPGMELHLIHYSYGVNSTEKGDLSSESTVSRIRTEHFPLTLESARPSHTSQYLCASSELGRSNQPQHFGDGTRLSIL.

The chain links TRBV10-3 to TRBJ2-7, with D unresolved. CDR1 ENHRY and CDR2 SYGVKD come from the germline V gene. The CDR3 covers 16 residues. V was shortened by 3 bases and J by 7 bases, with 22 bases between the two germline ends. The chain's CDR3 is CAISDSPGASTLEQYF. The CDR3 DNA follows: TGTGCCATCAGTGATTCTCCAGGAGCCAGCACCCTTGAGCAGTACTTC.

The chain joins TRBV5-8 to TRBJ2-7; possibly TRBD1 for D (6 bases). The V gene lost 3 bases and the J gene lost 0 bases, with 13 bases spanning the gap. The germline V gene has CDR1 SGHTS and CDR2 YDEGEE. There are 15 residues in the CDR3. CDR3 residues: CASSSGQYASYEQYF. The CDR3 DNA follows: TGTGCCAGCAGCTCCGGACAGTATGCCTCCTACGAGCAGTACTTC.